This is a list of T cell receptor beta chains from one sample in a study of metastatic and nonmetastatic thyroid tumors. TCRdb ran MiXCR on the PCR reads. The sample holds several thousand clones, 25% to 30% seen once. The sample taken for sequencing was adjacent normal tissue. The receptors derive from a male donor with papillary thyroid cancer or a benign thyroid nodule (not recorded which). Some clones in this sample may be carry-over from other donors' samples. CDR3s include the opening cysteine and the closing phenylalanine or tryptophan. Where a row states a size, it is once, few, many or the class of an expanded clone; other rows omit it.

>medium-sized|TRBV7-2|TRBJ2-4
CASSRTEAAKNIQYF
>large|TRBV28|TRBJ2-1
CASSHGKTSGKTEQFF
>NA|TRBV14|TRBJ2-7
CASSPSSGVEQYF
>many|TRBV4-3|TRBJ2-7
CASSQGQGEAYEQYF
>NA|TRBV28|TRBJ1-2
CASSLSDYGYTF
>NA|TRBV6-2/TRBV6-3|TRBJ1-2
CASSLQPANYGYTF
>few|TRBV6-1|TRBJ1-1
CASRRLGLRTEAFF
>NA|TRBV6-2/TRBV6-3|TRBJ1-1
CASSYEDRGKFF
>many|TRBV30|TRBJ2-3
CAWSVTVSTDTQYF
>medium-sized|TRBV20-1|TRBJ2-3
CSASPPLLAASTDTQYF
>NA|TRBV11-2|TRBJ2-2
CASSPRTSGCGRGAVF
>NA|TRBV9|TRBJ2-3
CASSYSGTSVQNTQYF
>large|TRBV12-3/TRBV12-4|TRBJ1-2
CASSFGGLEYGYTF
>NA|TRBV27|TRBJ2-4
CASSTRTSGHFGNIQYF
>NA|TRBV5-1|TRBJ2-7
CASREGASYEQYF
>few|TRBV2|TRBJ2-3
CASSEAASTDTQYF
>NA|TRBV7-9|TRBJ2-7
CASSIGPGASYEQYF
>NA|TRBV7-3|TRBJ2-3
CASSSHVAGVNTQYF